A single sample gave rise to the 14 T cell receptor beta chains below, sequenced in a study of T cells in Graves' hyperthyroidism and ophthalmopathy. RNA transcripts gave rise to amplified TCR beta CDR3 regions. HTBI primers drove first-round RT-PCR of the TCR CDR3. TCRdb recomputed calls from the multiplex PCR reads with MiXCR, one row per CDR3 protein. The sample lists about 400,000 distinct CDR3 sequences, around a sixth occurring once. Sequencing used blood. The receptor set was obtained from a woman aged 18 to 35 with Graves' hyperthyroidism that later progressed to Graves' ophthalmopathy.

This sequence joins TRBV5-1 and TRBJ2-1; 9 nucleotides align to TRBD1. The germline CDR1 and CDR2 sequences are SGHRS and YFSETQ. Germline trimming cut 3 bases from V and 6 bases from J; bases unmatched to any gene: 7. This CDR3 has 15 amino acids. In DNA form, the CDR3 reads TGCGCCAGCAGCTCACAGGGGGCACGGAGCAATGAGCAGTTCTTC. Residues: CASSSQGARSNEQFF.

In its sample, this clonotype was seen many times. J is TRBJ2-2 and V is TRBV11-2, with 8 bases matching TRBD2. The length of the CDR3 is 15 residues. Germline V gene sequence: CDR1 SGHAT, CDR2 FQNNGV. V lost 1 base, J lost 5 bases, and 3 bases stayed unmatched. The CDR3 region has the DNA TGTGCCAGCAGCTTAGGAGCGGGAGTAACCGGGGAGCTGTTTTTT. Residues: CASSLGAGVTGELFF.

This clonotype was observed at least ten times. The chain has TRBV6-1 and TRBJ1-1; tentative D call: TRBD1 (5 bases). The length of the CDR3 is 15 residues. Per germline, CDR1 MNHNS and CDR2 SASEGT. Trimming removed 5 bases at V and 0 bases at J, with 13 bases between. CDR3 amino acids: CASSPRQNMNTEAFF. CDR3 nucleotides: TGTGCCAGCAGTCCCCGACAGAACATGAACACTGAAGCTTTCTTT.

The V and J genes are TRBV6-5 and TRBJ2-7, with a tentative D call TRBD1 (6 bases). The germline gives CDR1 MNHEY, CDR2 SVGAGI. The germline V and J ends were trimmed by 5 bases and 3 bases, with 20 bases remaining between them. This CDR3 contains 16 residues. The CDR3 here is CASSNPVTGSRYEQYF. The CDR3 nucleotides are TGTGCCAGCAGTAACCCAGTCACAGGGTCCCGCTACGAGCAGTACTTC.

This clonotype came up many times. The gene calls are TRBV30 and TRBJ1-2, with TRBD1 matching 7 bases. This CDR3 spans 15 amino acids. The junction had 10 bases not matched to a gene; V was cut back by 1 base and J by 5 bases. Germline V lookup: CDR1 GTSNPN, CDR2 SVGIG (reference sequence). CDR3 sequence reads: CAWSGGTAEAYGYTF. The CDR3, as DNA: TGTGCCTGGAGTGGGGGGACAGCCGAGGCATATGGCTACACCTTC.

The rearrangement uses TRBV6-1 and TRBJ2-7, with 11 bases lining up with TRBD2. V was clipped by 0 bases and J by 4 bases; unmatched bases: 5. CDR1 is MNHNS and CDR2 is SASEGT in the germline V gene. CDR3 length: 16 residues. DNA for the CDR3: TGTGCCAGCAGTGAAGCGAGGAGACTAGCGGGGTACGAGCAGTACTTC. Translating it yields CASSEARRLAGYEQYF.

This chain links TRBV6-1 with TRBJ2-2; TRBD2 matches at 12 bases. This CDR3 spans 17 amino acids. Germline V gives CDR1 MNHNS, CDR2 SASEGT. J was trimmed by 6 bases and V by 0 bases; bases with no gene match: 5. The CDR3, as DNA: TGTGCCAGCAGTGAAGCCAGGACTAGCGGGGTCCCCGGGGAGCTGTTTTTT. Translated, it gives CASSEARTSGVPGELFF.

The chain is built from TRBV7-8 and TRBJ2-5; TRBD2 might be the D (5 bases). V was pared by 7 bases and J by 4 bases, with 19 bases between. Germline CDR1 and CDR2: SGHVS and FQNEAQ. The CDR3 totals 15 residues. The CDR3 is CASIITGLAPETQYF. CDR3 coding DNA: TGTGCCAGCATCATTACTGGGCTAGCCCCAGAGACCCAGTACTTC. The entire variable domain, with the rest obtained from reference TRBV7-8 and TRBJ2-5, is as follows: GAGVSQSPRYKVAKRGQDVALRCDPISGHVSLFWYQQALGQGPEFLTYFQNEAQLDKSGLPSDRFFAERPEGSVSTLKIQRTQQEDSAVYLCASIITGLAPETQYFGPGTRLLVL.

The chain combines TRBV9 with TRBJ1-3; possible D gene TRBD1, 5 bases. This CDR3 comprises 16 residues. Germline V gene data show CDR1 as SGDLS and CDR2 as YYNGEE. V was shortened by 4 bases and J by 0 bases, with 14 bases between the two germline ends. CDR3 sequence: CASSPQGLVSGNTIYF. As DNA, the CDR3 is TGTGCCAGCAGCCCTCAGGGACTTGTCTCTGGAAACACCATATATTTT.

The gene calls are TRBV19 and TRBJ2-7, with TRBD2 matching 10 bases. Germline CDR1 and CDR2: LNHDA and SQIVND (reference sequence). The CDR3 is 14 amino acids. The V gene end was trimmed by 4 bases and the J gene end by 4 bases; junction bases not matched to a gene: 4. CDR3 nucleotides: TGTGCCAGTAGTACAGGACTAGCGGATTACGAGCAGTACTTC. The encoded protein is CASSTGLADYEQYF.

The table lists this clonotype with a few counts. V gene TRBV30 combines with J gene TRBJ1-4, with a weak D call TRBD1 (5 bases). This CDR3 has 15 residues. Trimming stripped 4 bases from V and 10 bases from J, with 22 bases between. The germline V gene encodes CDR1 GTSNPN and CDR2 SVGIG (reference sequence). In DNA form, the CDR3 reads TGTGCCTGGACCCGGGGGAGCGGCGACGGGGGAAAACTGTTTTTT. Amino acids: CAWTRGSGDGGKLFF.

There are a few counts of this clonotype. The chain links TRBV20-1 to TRBJ2-2, with 10 bases identical to TRBD2. The CDR3 has 16 residues. The junction had 9 bases not matched to a gene; V was cut back by 0 bases and J by 8 bases. Germline V gives CDR1 DFQATT, CDR2 SNEGSKA (reference sequence). CDR3 region: CSARDKREGREGELFF. CDR3 bases: TGCAGTGCTAGAGATAAGCGGGAGGGACGGGAAGGGGAGCTGTTTTTT.

Comments on this clonotype: A clone one base away is much larger, so this may be a read error. The V gene is TRBV5-1, the J gene TRBJ2-1, with D possibly being TRBD1 or TRBD2 (5 bases each). The CDR3 covers 16 residues. Germline values: CDR1 SGHRS, CDR2 YFSETQ. CDR3 residues: CAISPSRDGRGNEQFF. The CDR3 DNA is TGCGCCATCAGCCCGTCCCGGGACGGCCGAGGGAATGAGCAGTTCTTC. Variable domain in full (rest from reference TRBV5-1 and TRBJ2-1): KAGVTQTPRYLIKTRGQQVTLSCSPISGHRSVSWYQQTPGQGLQFLFEYFSETQRNKGNFPGRFSGRQFSNSRSEMNVSTLELGDSALYLCAISPSRDGRGNEQFFGPGTRLTVL.

V usage is TRBV12-3 or TRBV12-4 and J usage is TRBJ1-4; D might be TRBD1 (6 bases). Trimming left V 2 bases short and J 0 bases short, with 10 bases between. The CDR3 sequence is 16 residues long. CDR3 sequence reads: CASSLRTATTNEKLFF. CDR3 in DNA: TGTGCCAGCAGTTTACGGACAGCTACAACTAATGAAAAACTGTTTTTT.